This TCR beta chain comes out of a study of T cell responses to AZD1222 COVID-19 vaccine. Study context: The analysis combined second doses at about 4 or about 12 weeks. Findings and caveats of the study: Distributed over spike, vaccine-associated CD4 TCRs predominated at 160-218 and 743-854. Only six or seven AZD1222 recipients tested seropositive at baseline. Spike-specific TCR breadth and depth rose after two AZD1222 doses.

Concerning this clone: The antigen remains undetermined.

Clones were read by immunoSEQ multiplex PCR, and TCRdb kept only the in-frame ones, dropping some. Counted here are 85,000 to 100,000 clones, around 85% occurring once; the ten biggest clones make up just under 6.5%. Trimming cost V 4 bases and J 3 bases, with 13 bases left between them. The CDR3 runs to 14 residues. Looked up from germline, CDR1 is LNHDA and CDR2 is SQIVND (reference sequence). The sequencing used peripheral blood, collected on day 0 of AZD1222 vaccination. This receptor was obtained from an adult in good health. The chain has TRBV19 and TRBJ2-7; D perhaps matches TRBD1 (5 bases). CDR3 sequence: CASSSPQGSYEQYF. The CDR3 DNA reads TGTGCCAGTAGTAGCCCTCAGGGAAGCTACGAGCAGTACTTC.